This TCR beta chain was observed in a study of cytomegalovirus exposure and HLA in healthy donors. CDR3 length: 16 amino acids. Trimming cost V 6 bases and J 0 bases, with 17 bases left between them. From germline, CDR1 is SEHNR and CDR2 FQNEAQ (reference sequence). This clone appeared a few times. The PCR made use of 60 Vbeta and 13 Jbeta primers. Clones were read by immunoSEQ multiplex PCR, and TCRdb kept only the in-frame ones, dropping some. The table lists roughly 150,000 clones, about 78% of them singletons, with over 1.1% in the top ten. The TCR originated in a male donor in good health and CMV-seronegative. V and J are TRBV7-9 and TRBJ1-1; maybe TRBD1 (5 bases). Sequencing was done on a sample of PBMCs. In nucleotides, the CDR3 is TGTGCCAGCAGGGATAGCGGGGGACCGATGAACACTGAAGCTTTCTTT. As protein: CASRDSGGPMNTEAFF.